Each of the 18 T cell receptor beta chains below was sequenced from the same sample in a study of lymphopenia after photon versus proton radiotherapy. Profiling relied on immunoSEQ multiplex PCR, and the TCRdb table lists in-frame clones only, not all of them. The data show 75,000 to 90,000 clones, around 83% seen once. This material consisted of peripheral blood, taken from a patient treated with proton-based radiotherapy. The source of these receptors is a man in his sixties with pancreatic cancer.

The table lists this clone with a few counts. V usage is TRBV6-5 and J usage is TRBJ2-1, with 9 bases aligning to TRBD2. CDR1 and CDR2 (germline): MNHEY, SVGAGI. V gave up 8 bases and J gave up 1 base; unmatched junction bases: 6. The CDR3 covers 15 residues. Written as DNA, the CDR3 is TGTGCCAGCCAGCGGGAGGCCTTTTCCTACAATGAGCAGTTCTTC. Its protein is CASQREAFSYNEQFF.

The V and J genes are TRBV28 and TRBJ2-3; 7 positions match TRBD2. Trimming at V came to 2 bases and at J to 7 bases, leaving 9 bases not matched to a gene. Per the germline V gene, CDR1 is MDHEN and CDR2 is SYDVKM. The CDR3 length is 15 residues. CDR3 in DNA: TGTGCCAGCAGTTTAGGCGGGAGTTCTCCAAATACGCAGTATTTT. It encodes CASSLGGSSPNTQYF.

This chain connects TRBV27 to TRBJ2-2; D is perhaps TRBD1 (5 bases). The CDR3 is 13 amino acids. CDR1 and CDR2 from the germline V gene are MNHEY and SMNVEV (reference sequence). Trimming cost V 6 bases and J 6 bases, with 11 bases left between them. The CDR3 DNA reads TGTGCCAGCAGACCTCTAGGGGCCGGGGAGCTGTTTTTT. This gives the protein CASRPLGAGELFF.

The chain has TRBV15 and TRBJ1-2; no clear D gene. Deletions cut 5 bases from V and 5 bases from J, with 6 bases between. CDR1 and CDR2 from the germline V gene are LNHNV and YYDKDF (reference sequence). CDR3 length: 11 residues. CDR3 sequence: CATSHGYGYTF. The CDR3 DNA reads TGTGCCACCAGCCATGGGTATGGCTACACCTTC.

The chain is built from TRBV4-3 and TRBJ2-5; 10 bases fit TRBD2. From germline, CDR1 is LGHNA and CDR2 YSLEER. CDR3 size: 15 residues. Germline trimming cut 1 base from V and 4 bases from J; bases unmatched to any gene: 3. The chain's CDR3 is CASSQARLAGETQYF. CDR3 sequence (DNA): TGCGCCAGCAGCCAAGCAAGACTAGCGGGAGAGACCCAGTACTTC.

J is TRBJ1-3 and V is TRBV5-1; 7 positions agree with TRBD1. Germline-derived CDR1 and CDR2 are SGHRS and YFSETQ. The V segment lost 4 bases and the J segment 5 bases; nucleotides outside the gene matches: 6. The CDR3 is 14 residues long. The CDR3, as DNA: TGCGCCAGCAGCCGGGACAGTGGGAGAAACACCATATATTTT. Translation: CASSRDSGRNTIYF.

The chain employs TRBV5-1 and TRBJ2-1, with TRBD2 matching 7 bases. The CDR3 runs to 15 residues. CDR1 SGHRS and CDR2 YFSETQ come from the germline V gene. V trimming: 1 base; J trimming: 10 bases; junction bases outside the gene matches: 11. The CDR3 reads CASSLPVAGEGEQFF. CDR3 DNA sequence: TGCGCCAGCAGCTTGCCCGTAGCGGGTGAAGGCGAGCAGTTCTTC.

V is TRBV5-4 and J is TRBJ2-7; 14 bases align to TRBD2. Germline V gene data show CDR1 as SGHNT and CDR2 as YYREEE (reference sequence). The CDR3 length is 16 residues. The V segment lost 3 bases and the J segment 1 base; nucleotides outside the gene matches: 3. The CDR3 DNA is TGTGCCAGCAGCTCGGGACTAGCGGGAGAGTCCTACGAGCAGTACTTC. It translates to CASSSGLAGESYEQYF.

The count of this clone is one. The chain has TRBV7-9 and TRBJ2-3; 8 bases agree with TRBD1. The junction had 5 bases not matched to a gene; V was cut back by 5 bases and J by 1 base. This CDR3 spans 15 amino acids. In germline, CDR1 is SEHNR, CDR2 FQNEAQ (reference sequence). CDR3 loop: CASSQTGVGTDTQYF. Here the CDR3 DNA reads TGTGCCAGCAGCCAGACAGGGGTAGGCACAGATACGCAGTATTTT.

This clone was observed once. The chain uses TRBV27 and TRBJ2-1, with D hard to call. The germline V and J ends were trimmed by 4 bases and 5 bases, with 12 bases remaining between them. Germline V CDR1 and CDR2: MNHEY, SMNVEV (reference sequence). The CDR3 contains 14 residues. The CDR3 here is CASSSLELHNEQFF. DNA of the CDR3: TGTGCCAGCAGTTCCCTAGAGCTTCACAATGAGCAGTTCTTC.

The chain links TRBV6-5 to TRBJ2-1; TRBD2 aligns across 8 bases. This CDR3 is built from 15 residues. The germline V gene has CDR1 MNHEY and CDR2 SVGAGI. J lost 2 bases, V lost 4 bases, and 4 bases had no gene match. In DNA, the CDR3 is TGTGCCAGCAGTTCACCAGCGGGAGCCTACAATGAGCAGTTCTTC. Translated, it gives CASSSPAGAYNEQFF.

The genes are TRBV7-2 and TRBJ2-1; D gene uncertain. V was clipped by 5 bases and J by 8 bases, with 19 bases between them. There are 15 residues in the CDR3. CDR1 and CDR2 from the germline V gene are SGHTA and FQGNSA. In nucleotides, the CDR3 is TGTGCCAGCAGCCGTGACTCCACGGGTGGCGATGAGCAGTTCTTC. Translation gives CASSRDSTGGDEQFF.

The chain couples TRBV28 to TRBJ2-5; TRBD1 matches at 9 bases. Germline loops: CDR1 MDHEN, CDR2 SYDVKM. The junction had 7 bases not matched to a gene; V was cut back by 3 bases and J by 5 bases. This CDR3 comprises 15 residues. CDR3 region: CASSLWGQGSETQYF. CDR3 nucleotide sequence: TGTGCCAGCAGTTTGTGGGGACAGGGTTCGGAGACCCAGTACTTC.

The CDR3 DNA follows: TGTGCCAGCAGCTTAGATGGGGGCTCCTACAATGAGCAGTTCTTC. Amino acid sequence: CASSLDGGSYNEQFF. This rearrangement joins TRBV7-9 to TRBJ2-1, with D perhaps being TRBD1 or TRBD2 (5 bases each). Germline V gene data show CDR1 as SEHNR and CDR2 as FQNEAQ (reference sequence). The CDR3 runs to 15 residues. V lost 1 base and J lost 0, with 7 bases in between.

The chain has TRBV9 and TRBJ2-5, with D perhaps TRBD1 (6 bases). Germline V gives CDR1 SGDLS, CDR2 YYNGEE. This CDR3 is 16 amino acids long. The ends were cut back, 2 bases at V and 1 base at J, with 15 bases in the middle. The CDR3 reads CASSVGTKTPQETQYF. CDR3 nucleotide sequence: TGTGCCAGCAGCGTCGGGACAAAAACCCCCCAAGAGACCCAGTACTTC.

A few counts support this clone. CDR3 amino acids: CASSSRREGQKDTQYF. The CDR3 DNA reads TGTGCCAGCAGTTCTCGTCGGGAGGGCCAGAAAGATACGCAGTATTTT. V gene TRBV28 combines with J gene TRBJ2-3; 8 bases map to TRBD2. CDR1 and CDR2 (germline): MDHEN, SYDVKM. This CDR3 is 16 amino acids long. V lost 4 bases, J lost 5 bases, and 11 bases stayed unmatched.

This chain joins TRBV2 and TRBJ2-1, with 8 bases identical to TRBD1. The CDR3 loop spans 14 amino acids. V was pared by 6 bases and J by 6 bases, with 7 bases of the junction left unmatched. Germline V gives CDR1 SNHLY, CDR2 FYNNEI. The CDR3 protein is CASRADRERNEQFF. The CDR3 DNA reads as TGTGCCAGCAGGGCGGACAGGGAGCGCAATGAGCAGTTCTTC.

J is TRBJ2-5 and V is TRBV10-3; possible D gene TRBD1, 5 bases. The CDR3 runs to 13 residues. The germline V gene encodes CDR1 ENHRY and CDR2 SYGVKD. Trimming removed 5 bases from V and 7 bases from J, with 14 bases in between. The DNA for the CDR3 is TGTGCCATCAGTAGCCTTACCCAGGGGACCCAGTACTTC. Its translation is CAISSLTQGTQYF.